The T cell receptor beta chain described here comes from a study of cytomegalovirus exposure and HLA in healthy donors. It was with 60 Vbeta and 13 Jbeta primers that the PCR ran. In the source study's methods: A follow-up analysis tallied some 80 million unique TCR beta chains, about 10 million shared. The protocol was immunoSEQ multiplex PCR, while the TCRdb copy is restricted to in-frame clones and leaves out a portion. That table is the source of V, J and clone size, and D and trimming were worked out from the DNA. The sample yields more than 85,000 clones, 75% to 85% seen once. Many counts were recorded for this clone. Its antigen is not known. V was trimmed by 4 bases and J by 3 bases, leaving 17 bases between them. Germline V lookup: CDR1 SGHRS, CDR2 YFSETQ. CDR3 length: 15 residues. Study observations and caveats: As a later analysis showed, several of the most significant clusters appeared to be linked to common viral pathogens. Most sequenced TCRs were rare (though some public TCRs occurred in many donors). The likely origin of a cluster of highly shared sequence variants was a sequencing artifact.

This TCR was sampled from a man aged 25 to 40 in good health and CMV-seronegative. J is TRBJ2-7 and V is TRBV5-1; TRBD2 is a possible D gene (5 bases). The sample comprised PBMCs. CDR3 bases: TGCGCCAGCAGCCCACGGACTGAAACGGTCTACGAGCAGTACTTC. Protein: CASSPRTETVYEQYF. The full variable domain, in which reference TRBV5-1 and TRBJ2-7 provide the parts outside the CDR3, is KAGVTQTPRYLIKTRGQQVTLSCSPISGHRSVSWYQQTPGQGLQFLFEYFSETQRNKGNFPGRFSGRQFSNSRSEMNVSTLELGDSALYLCASSPRTETVYEQYFGPGTRLTVT.